This T cell receptor (beta chain) was documented in a study of T-cell memory formation after mild COVID-19. Broader study findings: Shrinking CD4+ clones were chiefly CM and EM; CD8+ ones were chiefly EMRA. CD4/CD8 balance held among clones contracting day 15 to 85, and later expanders leaned CD4+.

In TCRdb, the 5' RACE reads were re-called with MiXCR into one record per CDR3 protein. The repertoire consists of 300,000 to 350,000 distinct CDR3 sequences, with 14% occurring once and the leading ten covering 20% to 25%. For this clonotype: Antigen unknown.

The germline gives CDR1 LGHNA, CDR2 YNFKEQ. With 3 bases removed from V and 2 bases from J, the gap between germline ends came to 14 bases. The CDR3 consists of 16 residues. The material sequenced was PBMCs or a T cell subset sorted from them (not recorded which). This chain links TRBV4-2 with TRBJ1-5; D perhaps matches TRBD1 (6 bases). The receptor's source is a man younger than 30 who had mild COVID-19 (a few samples of this study predate the infection). Cell type and time point are not known. The DNA for the CDR3 is TGTGCCAGCAGCCAGCAACAGGGTTATGGCAATCAGCCCCAGCATTTT. Its translation: CASSQQQGYGNQPQHF.